These 12 T cell receptor beta chains were all obtained from the same sample, sequenced in a study of blood T cell repertoires in COVID-19. Using immunoSEQ multiplex PCR, the repertoire was profiled, and TCRdb retains in-frame clones only, with some absent. Of roughly 100,000 clones listed, around nine tenths are singletons. The specimen was peripheral blood. The receptors stem from a woman of 80 years or more in a cohort sampled during active COVID-19.

The chain has TRBV7-2 and TRBJ2-3; TRBD1 matches 7 bases. J gave up 9 bases and V 1 base, and 7 bases lay outside the gene matches. The CDR3 length is 14 residues. CDR1 and CDR2 from the germline V gene are SGHTA and FQGNSA. CDR3 protein: CASSLVNEGGTQYF. CDR3 DNA sequence: TGTGCCAGCAGCTTAGTAAATGAAGGGGGCACGCAGTATTTT.

This clone showed up just a few times. The CDR3 sequence is CASSLGDNYGYTF. The CDR3 DNA is TGTGCCAGCTCACTCGGGGATAACTATGGCTACACCTTC. The chain has TRBV18 and TRBJ1-2, with D uncertain. V dropped 4 bases and J dropped 1 base, with 7 bases sitting between them. The germline gives CDR1 KGHSH, CDR2 LQKENI. The CDR3 runs to 13 residues.

The chain has TRBV7-2 and TRBJ2-4; TRBD2 agrees at 8 bases. Germline V gives CDR1 SGHTA, CDR2 FQGNSA. Germline trimming cut 3 bases from V and 9 bases from J; bases unmatched to any gene: 13. The CDR3 consists of 16 residues. The CDR3 sequence: CASSLGLSGREGIQYF. The CDR3 DNA reads as TGTGCCAGCAGCTTGGGCCTCAGCGGGAGAGAGGGCATTCAGTACTTC.

This sequence joins TRBV18 and TRBJ2-5; 8 bases are a match to TRBD1. This CDR3 region has 15 residues. Trimming cost V 5 bases and J 1 base; bases outside gene matches: 6. CDR1 and CDR2 (germline): KGHSH, LQKENI. CDR3 bases: TGTGCCAGCTCAGCCCTACAGGGGGGCCAAGAGACCCAGTACTTC. Translating it yields CASSALQGGQETQYF.

The chain carries TRBV14 and TRBJ2-6; the D is unclear. Germline CDR1 SGHDN, CDR2 FVKESK. Trimming took 2 bases from V and 0 from J, leaving 5 bases between them. The CDR3 runs 15 residues. In DNA form, the CDR3 reads TGTGCCAGCAGCCAAAGAGGCTCTGGGGCCAACGTCCTGACTTTC. It encodes CASSQRGSGANVLTF.

The chain employs TRBV6-5 and TRBJ2-3, with D possibly TRBD1 on 5 matching bases. Per the germline V gene, CDR1 is MNHEY and CDR2 is SVGAGI. V was shortened by 5 bases and J by 5 bases, with 8 bases between the two germline ends. The CDR3 spans 12 residues. The CDR3 DNA is TGTGCCAGCAGTCCAACAGGAGATACGCAGTATTTT. It specifies CASSPTGDTQYF.

The chain joins TRBV5-1 to TRBJ2-1; 7 bases are a match to TRBD1. V dropped 0 bases and J dropped 6; count of bases not matched to a gene: 6. The CDR3 extends over 15 amino acids. Per germline, CDR1 SGHRS and CDR2 YFSETQ. The CDR3 sequence is CASSLEGQRSNEQFF. DNA of the CDR3: TGCGCCAGCAGCTTGGAGGGACAGCGATCCAATGAGCAGTTCTTC.

This chain joins TRBV27 and TRBJ1-2; possibly TRBD1 for D (5 bases). This CDR3 is 13 amino acids long. Germline V lookup: CDR1 MNHEY, CDR2 SMNVEV (reference sequence). V lost 3 bases and J 1 base, leaving 6 bases between the germline ends. The CDR3 region is CASSFRGNYGYTF. The DNA of the CDR3 is TGTGCCAGCAGTTTTAGGGGTAACTATGGCTACACCTTC.

The J gene is TRBJ2-3, the V gene TRBV7-9; 10 bases are a match to TRBD2. Germline V gives CDR1 SEHNR, CDR2 FQNEAQ (reference sequence). The CDR3 spans 16 residues. V was clipped by 2 bases and J by 1 base; unmatched bases: 3. The CDR3 coding sequence is TGTGCCAGCAGCTTATCCGGGACTAGCGGCACAGATACGCAGTATTTT. Its protein product is CASSLSGTSGTDTQYF.

This sequence joins TRBV10-1 and TRBJ2-2; D is possibly TRBD2 (5 bases). V was pared by 0 bases and J by 0 bases, with 14 bases between. The CDR3 has 18 residues. Germline V gives CDR1 WNHNN, CDR2 SYGVQD (reference sequence). CDR3 loop: CASSESRTGITNTGELFF. The CDR3 DNA is TGCGCCAGCAGTGAGTCTAGGACGGGGATCACGAACACCGGGGAGCTGTTTTTT.

The chain combines TRBV19 with TRBJ1-1; possibly TRBD1 for D (5 bases). CDR3 length equals 14 residues. Trimming pared 2 bases from V and 3 bases from J, leaving 10 bases between. Germline V gene data show CDR1 as LNHDA and CDR2 as SQIVND (reference sequence). CDR3 sequence: CASSIPPRDTEAFF. The CDR3 DNA sequence: TGTGCCAGTAGTATACCCCCCAGGGACACTGAAGCTTTCTTT.

The chain combines TRBV19 with TRBJ1-1, with D possibly matching TRBD1 (6 bases). This CDR3 contains 16 residues. Trimming left V 4 bases short and J 0 bases short, with 15 bases between. Germline CDR1 is LNHDA and CDR2 is SQIVND (reference sequence). The DNA of the CDR3 is TGTGCCAGTAGTACCGGCGGACAGTGGATGAACACTGAAGCTTTCTTT. It codes for CASSTGGQWMNTEAFF.